This is a list of T cell receptor beta chains from one sample in a study of blood T cell repertoires in COVID-19. Assay: immunoSEQ multiplex PCR; the TCRdb copy retains only in-frame clones and omits some. Here the sample spans some 250,000 clones, roughly 87% being singletons. Sample: peripheral blood. These receptors were obtained from a woman aged 30 to 39 with acute or convalescent COVID-19. Both conserved end residues are part of each CDR3. D genes are given only for firm matches. The listing skips clone size in some rows; elsewhere it reads once, few, many or a size class.

J	V	D	size	DNA	CDR3
TRBJ1-2	TRBV6-6	TRBD1	NA	TGTGCCAGCAGTGAGGACAGGAGCCCCTATGGCTACACCTTC	CASSEDRSPYGYTF
TRBJ1-2	TRBV27	NA	NA	TGTGCCAGCAGTCCCGCGGGCCAATATGGCTACACCTTC	CASSPAGQYGYTF
TRBJ1-4	TRBV5-4	NA	NA	TGTGCCAGCAGCTTGGCCCGGCAGGGTCTGACTAATGAAAAACTGTTTTTT	CASSLARQGLTNEKLFF
TRBJ1-1	TRBV12-3/TRBV12-4	TRBD1	NA	TGTGCCAGCAGTCCGACAGGGTACACTGAAGCTTTCTTT	CASSPTGYTEAFF
TRBJ2-7	TRBV3-1/TRBV3-2	NA	NA	TGTGCCAGCAGCCCCCAGACGGGACAAGATTACTACGAGCAGTACTTC	CASSPQTGQDYYEQYF
TRBJ1-2	TRBV19	NA	once	TGTGCCAGTTGGACAGTTAATGGCTACACCTTC	CASWTVNGYTF
TRBJ1-2	TRBV7-8	TRBD1	NA	TGTGCCAGCAGCTTCCCCGGGACAGGCAGAAACGGTGTGAGTGGCTACACCTTC	CASSFPGTGRNGVSGYTF
TRBJ2-3	TRBV5-1	TRBD2	NA	TGCGCCAGCAGCTTGCGGCCGGGACTAGTTTCAGATACGCAGTATTTT	CASSLRPGLVSDTQYF
TRBJ2-5	TRBV2	TRBD2	NA	TGTGCCAGCAGTGGGATTGTTCTAGCGGGAAGGGAGACCCAGTACTTC	CASSGIVLAGRETQYF
TRBJ2-7	TRBV27	TRBD2	NA	TGTGCCAGTAGCTTCAGCGGGAGCTCCTACGAGCAGTACTTC	CASSFSGSSYEQYF
TRBJ2-7	TRBV19	TRBD2	NA	TGTGCCAGTAGTATAGGGACTAGCGGATCCTACGAGCAGTACTTC	CASSIGTSGSYEQYF
TRBJ1-5	TRBV7-9	TRBD1	once	TGTGCCAGCAGCTTAGTTTCAGGGGGGAGCAATCAGCCCCAGCATTTT	CASSLVSGGSNQPQHF
TRBJ2-4	TRBV30	NA	NA	TGTGCCTGGAGTGTTCTGACACCCCGGGGATTAGCCAAAAACATTCAGTACTTC	CAWSVLTPRGLAKNIQYF
TRBJ2-7	TRBV6-5	NA	NA	TGTGCCAGCAGTTATACGGGCTCCATAAGCGGGGAGCAGTACTTC	CASSYTGSISGEQYF
TRBJ2-1	TRBV21-1	NA	NA	TGTGCCCCCCCAAGGGGGAGATCCTACAATGAGCAGTTCTTC	CAPPRGRSYNEQFF
TRBJ2-2	TRBV9	NA	NA	TGTGCCAGCAGCGTAATAAGCGCACTGAACACCGGGGAGCTGTTTTTT	CASSVISALNTGELFF
TRBJ1-5	TRBV7-2	NA	NA	TGTGCCAGCAGCACAGGATACCAGCCCCAGCATTTT	CASSTGYQPQHF
TRBJ1-5	TRBV2	TRBD1	NA	TGTGCCAGCAGGCCTCCGGGACAGCCCCTGTCCCAGCATTTT	CASRPPGQPLSQHF
TRBJ2-5	TRBV5-1	NA	NA	TGCGCCAGCAGCTCCAACCAAGAGACCCAGTACTTC	CASSSNQETQYF
TRBJ2-7	TRBV6-5	NA	NA	TGTGCCAGCGAGGTACGCTACGAGCAGTACTTC	CASEVRYEQYF
TRBJ2-1	TRBV6-5	TRBD2	NA	TGTGCCAGCAGCCTCATAGCGGGGACATACAATGAGCAGTTCTTC	CASSLIAGTYNEQFF
TRBJ2-3	TRBV6-6	NA	NA	TGTGCCAGCAGTTACTTCCGGAGCGATACGCAGTATTTT	CASSYFRSDTQYF
TRBJ2-1	TRBV10-3	NA	few	TGTGCCACGACCCCAACTAGAGGCGATGAGCAGTTCTTC	CATTPTRGDEQFF
TRBJ2-3	TRBV6-4	NA	NA	TGTGCCAGCAGTGACTCGGCTGGGAGTGCAGATACGCAGTATTTT	CASSDSAGSADTQYF
TRBJ1-4	TRBV20-1	NA	NA	TGCAGTGCTAGTGAGCCGGGCCAGGGCGTAGTGTTTTTT	CSASEPGQGVVFF
TRBJ2-1	TRBV25-1	TRBD2	NA	TGTGCCAATTCCACAGGGGGACTAGCGACCTACAATGAGCAGTTCTTC	CANSTGGLATYNEQFF
TRBJ1-1	TRBV3-1/TRBV3-2	NA	NA	TGTGCCAGCAGCGGAGGGGTCACTGAAGCTTTCTTT	CASSGGVTEAFF
TRBJ2-1	TRBV7-3	NA	NA	TGTGCCAGCAGCGGGGGGACTCCTTCCCGAGAGGACAATGAGCAGTTCTTC	CASSGGTPSREDNEQFF
TRBJ1-3	TRBV21-1	NA	NA	TGTGCCAGCAGCAAAGAGAGAGGACAGGGCTGTGGAAACACCATATATTTT	CASSKERGQGCGNTIYF
TRBJ1-6	TRBV6-5	TRBD1	NA	TGTGCCAGTCACCTTCAGGGGGCCAATTCACCCCTCCACTTT	CASHLQGANSPLHF
TRBJ2-1	TRBV6-6	NA	NA	TGTGCCAGCAGTTACTCCGCGAATGAGCAGTTCTTC	CASSYSANEQFF
TRBJ2-1	TRBV9	NA	NA	TGTGCCAGCAGCGTAGAAGCCGTCAGGGCCTCCTACAATGAGCAGTTCTTC	CASSVEAVRASYNEQFF
TRBJ2-1	TRBV4-1	TRBD2	NA	TGCGCCAGCAGCCAAGGACAAGCGGGAGGCTTCGGCAATGAGCAGTTCTTC	CASSQGQAGGFGNEQFF
TRBJ2-3	TRBV5-8	TRBD2	NA	TGTGCCAGCAGCGCGAATAGCGGGATAGCGGCAGATACGCAGTATTTT	CASSANSGIAADTQYF
TRBJ1-6	TRBV30	NA	NA	TGTGCCTGGGCCGGGAGCTCCTATAATTCACCCCTCCACTTT	CAWAGSSYNSPLHF
TRBJ2-3	TRBV13	NA	NA	TGTGCCAGCAGCTTAGGACAGGGTAGCACAGATACGCAGTATTTT	CASSLGQGSTDTQYF
TRBJ1-2	TRBV7-8	NA	NA	TGTGCCAGCAGCTTAATAGTCGCCGGGGGGGGCGGCTACACCTTC	CASSLIVAGGGGYTF
TRBJ2-7	TRBV15	NA	NA	TGTGCCACCAGCAGAGACAGGGTGCGGGAGCAGTACTTC	CATSRDRVREQYF
TRBJ1-5	TRBV7-8	NA	NA	TGTGCCAGCAGCTCAAGACAGGAGACATATAGCAATCAGCCCCAGCATTTT	CASSSRQETYSNQPQHF
TRBJ1-4	TRBV6-6	NA	NA	TGTGCCAGCAGGGTGGCAGGGGCGTTAGGGGAAAAACTGTTTTTT	CASRVAGALGEKLFF
TRBJ2-1	TRBV7-8	TRBD2	NA	TGTGCCAGCAGCTTGATCCCGGGACTAGCAGATCATACGCAGTTCTTC	CASSLIPGLADHTQFF
TRBJ1-1	TRBV29-1	NA	few	TGCAGCGTTGATCTGGCGACATCAGCTTTCTTT	CSVDLATSAFF